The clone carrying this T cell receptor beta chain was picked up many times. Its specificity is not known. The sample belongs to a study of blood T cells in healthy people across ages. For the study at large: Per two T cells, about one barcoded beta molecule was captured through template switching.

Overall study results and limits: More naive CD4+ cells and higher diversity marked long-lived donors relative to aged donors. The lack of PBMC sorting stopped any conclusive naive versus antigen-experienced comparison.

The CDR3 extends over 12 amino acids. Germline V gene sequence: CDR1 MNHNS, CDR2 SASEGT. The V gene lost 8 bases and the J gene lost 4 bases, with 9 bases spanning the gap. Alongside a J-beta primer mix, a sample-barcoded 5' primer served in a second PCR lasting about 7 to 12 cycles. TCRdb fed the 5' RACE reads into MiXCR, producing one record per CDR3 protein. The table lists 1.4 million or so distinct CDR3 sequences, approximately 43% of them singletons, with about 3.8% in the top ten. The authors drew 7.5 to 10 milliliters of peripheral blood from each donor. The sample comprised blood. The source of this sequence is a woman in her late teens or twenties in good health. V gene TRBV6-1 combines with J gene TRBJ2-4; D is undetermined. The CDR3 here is CASGSWKNIQYF. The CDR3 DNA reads TGTGCCAGCGGATCTTGGAAAAACATTCAGTACTTC.